This T cell receptor (beta chain) is from a study of blood T cell repertoires in COVID-19. For the study at large: For recovered donors of Cohort 3, there were two negative PCRs, clearance, or symptom resolution.

Those who participated ranged in age from about 18 to 89 years and resided in about two dozen US areas. Participants' own reports of clinical history determined their cohort assignment. TCRdb's table, derived via immunoSEQ multiplex PCR, lists solely in-frame clones and lacks some. This table has 350,000 to 450,000 clones, approximately 87% appearing once. Sequencing used PBMCs or T cells enriched from blood (not recorded which). The receptor's source is a middle-aged man in a cohort exposed to, infected with or recovered from COVID-19 (not recorded which).

CDR3 DNA: TGTGCCTCCGAAGACACCAATGAGCAGTTCTTC. Amino acid sequence: CASEDTNEQFF. The rearrangement uses TRBV30 and TRBJ2-1; D is uncertain. The CDR3 has 11 residues. The V gene lost 7 bases and the J gene lost 6 bases, with 10 bases spanning the gap. Germline V gene data show CDR1 as GTSNPN and CDR2 as SVGIG (reference sequence).